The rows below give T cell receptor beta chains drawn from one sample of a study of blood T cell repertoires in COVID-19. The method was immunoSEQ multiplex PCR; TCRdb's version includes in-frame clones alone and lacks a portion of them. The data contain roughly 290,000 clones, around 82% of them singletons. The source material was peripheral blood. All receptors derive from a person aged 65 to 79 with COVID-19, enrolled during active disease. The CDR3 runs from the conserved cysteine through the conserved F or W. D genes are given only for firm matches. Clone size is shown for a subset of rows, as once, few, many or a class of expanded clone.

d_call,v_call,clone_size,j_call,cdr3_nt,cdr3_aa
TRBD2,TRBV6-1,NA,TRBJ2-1,TGTGCCAGCAGTGACCGCACTAGCGGGCAATTGTACAATGAGCAGTTCTTC,CASSDRTSGQLYNEQFF
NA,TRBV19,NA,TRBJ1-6,TGTGCCAGTAGTCAGGGCCAGAGGTCACCCCTCCACTTT,CASSQGQRSPLHF
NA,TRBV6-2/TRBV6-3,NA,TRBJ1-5,TGTGCCAGCAGCCCGTCCCGTGGCGGCGTTGGCAATCAGCCCCAGCATTTT,CASSPSRGGVGNQPQHF
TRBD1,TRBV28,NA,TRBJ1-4,TGTGCCAGCAGTACCACAGGGGCTAGTAATGAAAAACTGTTTTTT,CASSTTGASNEKLFF
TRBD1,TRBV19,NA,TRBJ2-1,TGTGCCAGTAGTATAGGACAGGGGGCGGGAAATGAGCAGTTCTTC,CASSIGQGAGNEQFF
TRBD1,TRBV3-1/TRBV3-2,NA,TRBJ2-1,TGTGCCAGCAACCAAGTTGGCGGGGACAGGGAGGGCAATGAGCAGTTCTTC,CASNQVGGDREGNEQFF
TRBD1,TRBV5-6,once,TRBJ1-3,TGTGCCAGCAGCCCGACAGGGAGGACTGGAAACACCATATATTTT,CASSPTGRTGNTIYF
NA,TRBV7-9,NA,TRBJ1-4,TGTGCCAGCAGCTTACTCCGTAATGAAAAACTGTTTTTT,CASSLLRNEKLFF
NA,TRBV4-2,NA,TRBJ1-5,TGTGCCAGCAGCCAAACGGAAAGAGGGAAGCCCCAGCATTTT,CASSQTERGKPQHF
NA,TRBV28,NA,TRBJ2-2,TGTGCCAGCAGTTTACCCGGGTACAACACCGGGGAGCTGTTTTTT,CASSLPGYNTGELFF
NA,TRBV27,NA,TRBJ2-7,TGTGCCAGCAGTTTAAATCTAGCTGGCATCTACGAGCAGTACTTC,CASSLNLAGIYEQYF
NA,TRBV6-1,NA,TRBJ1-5,TGTGCCAGCAGTGAATCCCGATGGGAGCGGACGGACCGCGTGCAGCCCCAGCATTTT,CASSESRWERTDRVQPQHF
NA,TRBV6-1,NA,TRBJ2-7,TGTGCCAGCAGTGAAATCCAGGTCTCCGTCTACGAGCAGTACTTC,CASSEIQVSVYEQYF
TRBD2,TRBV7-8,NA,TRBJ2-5,TGTGCCAGCAGCCCCCTGGCGGGGGGGCTTAAGAAAGAGACCCAGTACTTC,CASSPLAGGLKKETQYF
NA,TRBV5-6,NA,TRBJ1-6,TGTGCCAGCAGCATCCACGAACAGGGTAAAGACCTCCACTTT,CASSIHEQGKDLHF
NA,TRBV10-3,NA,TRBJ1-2,TGTGCCATCAACCCGGGAGACTATGGCTACACCTTC,CAINPGDYGYTF
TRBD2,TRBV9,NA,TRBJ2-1,TGTGCCAGCAGCAGCGGGGGTGGTACCTCCTACAATGAGCAGTTCTTC,CASSSGGGTSYNEQFF
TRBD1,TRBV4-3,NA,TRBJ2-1,TGCGCCAGCAGCTTTCGGACAGGGGGATCTGAGCAGTTCTTC,CASSFRTGGSEQFF
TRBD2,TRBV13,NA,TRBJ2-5,TGTGCCAGCAGCTTCCACCGACTAGCGGGGCGGGTTAAAGAGACCCAGTACTTC,CASSFHRLAGRVKETQYF
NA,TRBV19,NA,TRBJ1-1,TGTGCCAGTAGTGTCCGGGGAGCTGAAGCTTTCTTT,CASSVRGAEAFF
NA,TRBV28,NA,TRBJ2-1,TGTGCCAGCAGTTATAGCCGAGTTAATGAGCAGTTCTTC,CASSYSRVNEQFF
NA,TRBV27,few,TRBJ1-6,TGTGCCAGCAGTTTAGAGGGATTATGGTCACCCCTCCACTTT,CASSLEGLWSPLHF